What follows describes a single TCR beta chain. No antigen is known for it. The data were produced by immunoSEQ multiplex PCR, yet TCRdb's version contains in-frame clones alone and is incomplete. Among hundreds of thousands of clones, more than 70% were seen once, and the ten largest hold over 1.3%. Sample treatment: 15 to 20 received Ad26.COV2.S at low or high dose, single or two shots; 5 received placebo; per-sample allocation not given. The investigators took samples on day 63 after the first vaccine or placebo injection. The source of the sample is a study of Ad26.COV2.S vaccination and SARS-CoV-2 variants. The study, taken as a whole, reports: Substantial breadth in spike-specific CD8+ and CD4+ T cell responses was reportedly seen after vaccination.

The source material was peripheral blood, sampled in a trial of Ad26.COV2.S vaccine versus placebo. The TCR comes from a person between 18 and 59 years old who received the Ad26.COV2.S COVID-19 vaccine or a placebo.

In nucleotides, the CDR3 is TGTGCCAGCAGCTTAGCGGCCAGTGCAACTAATGAAAAACTGTTTTTT. It encodes CASSLAASATNEKLFF. This sequence joins TRBV7-9 and TRBJ1-4; D not resolved. The germline CDR1 and CDR2 sequences are SEHNR and FQNEAQ (reference sequence). The V end lost 0 bases, the J end lost 0 bases, and 8 bases lay between the germline ends. There are 16 residues in the CDR3.